These 4 T cell receptor beta chains were sequenced from one sample in a study of shared clonotypes between healthy human individuals. Generated by immunoSEQ multiplex PCR, the TCRdb table keeps only in-frame clones and is missing some. The table has hundreds of thousands of clones, 97% seen once. The sequenced sample consisted of naive CD4+ T cells sorted from blood. Subset meaning: CD45RA+ positively selected. The origin of the receptors is a woman between 25 and 40 years old in good health.

The gene calls are TRBV2 and TRBJ2-1; TRBD2 matches at 7 bases. Germline lookup yields CDR1 SNHLY and CDR2 FYNNEI. V gave up 3 bases and J gave up 5 bases; unmatched junction bases: 10. The CDR3 totals 16 residues. CDR3 region: CASSESGETINNEQFF. The CDR3 DNA reads TGTGCCAGCAGTGAGAGCGGGGAGACGATCAACAATGAGCAGTTCTTC.

The chain carries TRBV6-1 and TRBJ2-3; D call uncertain. The germline V gene encodes CDR1 MNHNS and CDR2 SASEGT. The CDR3 length is 14 residues. The V and J ends lost 4 bases and 1 base respectively, with 9 bases between them. CDR3 DNA: TGTGCCAGCAGTGGTCACGCGGGCACAGATACGCAGTATTTT. Protein sequence: CASSGHAGTDTQYF.

V is TRBV6-1 and J is TRBJ2-1; 8 bases fit TRBD1. Trimming removed 0 bases from V and 0 bases from J; junction bases left unmatched: 4. This CDR3 is 17 amino acids long. Germline values: CDR1 MNHNS, CDR2 SASEGT. The CDR3 region is CASSEAPGGVSYNEQFF. The CDR3 DNA is TGTGCCAGCAGTGAAGCCCCAGGGGGCGTCTCCTACAATGAGCAGTTCTTC.

The rearrangement joins TRBV5-1 to TRBJ1-3; weak D call: TRBD1 (5 bases). Looked up from germline, CDR1 is SGHRS and CDR2 is YFSETQ. This CDR3 spans 17 amino acids. V lost 0 bases and J lost 4, with 17 bases in between. The CDR3 region is CASSLEAGQISGNTIYF. As DNA, the CDR3 is TGCGCCAGCAGCTTGGAGGCCGGACAAATCTCCGGAAACACCATATATTTT.